A selection of T cell receptor beta chains follows, all from one sample in a study of breast tumors, draining lymph nodes, adjacent tissues. TCRdb passed the multiplex PCR reads through MiXCR, listing each CDR3 protein once. The data hold around 17,000 distinct CDR3 sequences, with 45% observed a single time. Sequenced material: tumor-adjacent breast tissue. The receptors shown here come from a female donor with breast cancer. Some clones in this sample may be carry-over from other donors' samples. CDR3s include the opening cysteine and the closing phenylalanine or tryptophan. Fields, in order: D gene, V gene, clone size, J gene, CDR3 protein, CDR3 DNA. A D gene is named only where the DNA matches it firmly. Size tells how often a clone was seen (once, few, many) or the class of an expanded clone, and some rows leave it out.

NA	TRBV9	medium-sized	TRBJ1-3	CASSATAQGSGNTIYF	TGTGCCAGCAGCGCCACCGCTCAGGGATCTGGAAACACCATATATTTT
TRBD2	TRBV11-2	many	TRBJ2-1	CASSSALAGGSYNEQFF	TGTGCCAGCAGCTCCGCCCTAGCGGGGGGTTCCTACAATGAGCAGTTCTTC
NA	TRBV6-5	NA	TRBJ1-4	CASSNPATNEKLFF	TGTGCCAGCAGCAACCCTGCAACTAATGAAAAACTGTTTTTT
NA	TRBV28	many	TRBJ1-4	CASSLAGINEKLFF	TGTGCCAGCAGTTTGGCCGGGATTAATGAAAAACTGTTTTTT
NA	TRBV13	NA	TRBJ2-3	CASSLLLRAASTDTQYF	TGTGCCAGCAGCTTACTCCTGCGGGCAGCTAGCACAGATACGCAGTATTTT
NA	TRBV19	NA	TRBJ2-7	CASSIDDSTYEQYF	TGTGCCAGTAGTATAGATGACAGCACCTACGAGCAGTACTTC
NA	TRBV25-1	many	TRBJ1-2	CASSLGTNYGYTF	TGTGCCAGCAGTTTGGGGACTAACTATGGCTACACCTTC
NA	TRBV5-1	NA	TRBJ1-1	CARSFPTSTEAFF	TGCGCCCGCAGCTTCCCAACGAGCACTGAAGCTTTCTTT
TRBD1	TRBV14	few	TRBJ1-6	CASSHDRGSSPLHF	TGTGCCAGCAGCCATGACAGGGGTAGCTCACCCCTCCACTTT
NA	TRBV9	NA	TRBJ1-5	CASSVGTTGNQPQHF	TGTGCCAGCAGCGTAGGTACCACAGGCAATCAGCCCCAGCATTTT
NA	TRBV6-1	many	TRBJ1-3	CASSGTPGNTIYF	TGTGCCAGCAGCGGGACACCTGGAAACACCATATATTTT
TRBD2	TRBV6-5	NA	TRBJ2-7	CASSYSGLAGGPGNEQYF	TGTGCCAGCAGTTATTCCGGACTAGCGGGAGGGCCGGGGAACGAGCAGTACTTC
NA	TRBV11-2	NA	TRBJ2-5	CASSLLPQAETQYF	TGTGCCAGCAGCTTACTTCCCCAAGCGGAGACCCAGTACTTC
NA	TRBV6-2/TRBV6-3	few	TRBJ1-1	CASSYMVTEAFF	TGTGCCAGCAGTTACATGGTTACTGAAGCTTTCTTT
NA	TRBV3-1	NA	TRBJ1-2	CPSSQGGSYGYTF	TGTCCCAGCAGCCAAGGGGGGTCCTATGGCTACACCTTC
NA	TRBV7-8	NA	TRBJ1-5	CASSLPQHF	TGTGCCAGCAGCTTACCCCAGCATTTT
NA	TRBV7-2	NA	TRBJ1-1	CASSSHAGGNTEASF	TGTGCCAGCAGCAGCCATGCGGGGGGGAACACTGAAGCTTCCTTT
NA	TRBV19	NA	TRBJ1-2	CASSIRGGTSGCTF	TGCGCCAGTAGCATCCGAGGGGGGACGAGTGGCTGCACCTTC
TRBD1	TRBV2	NA	TRBJ1-3	CASSGGQGLNTIYF	TGTGCCAGCTCTGGGGGACAGGGCTTAAACACCATATATTTT
NA	TRBV19	medium-sized	TRBJ1-2	CASSIGRGSGYTF	TGTGCCAGTAGTATAGGGAGGGGGTCTGGCTACACCTTC
NA	TRBV6-1	NA	TRBJ1-6	CASSEDGGWNSPLHF	TGTGCCAGCAGTGAAGATGGGGGGTGGAATTCACCCCTCCACTTT
TRBD2	TRBV6-2/TRBV6-3	many	TRBJ2-4	CASSYRLAGNIQYF	TGTGCCAGCAGTTATAGACTAGCGGGTAACATTCAGTACTTC
TRBD2	TRBV13	once	TRBJ2-7	CASSPLAAHEQYF	TGTGCCAGCAGTCCCCTAGCGGCCCACGAGCAGTACTTC
NA	TRBV9	NA	TRBJ2-7	CASSSRDTYEQYF	TGTGCCAGCAGCTCTCGGGACACCTACGAGCAGTACTTC
TRBD2	TRBV7-2	NA	TRBJ2-1	CASSLGVGLAGINEQFF	TGTGCCAGCAGCTTAGGAGTTGGGCTAGCGGGAATCAATGAGCAGTTCTTC
TRBD1	TRBV20-1	many	TRBJ2-7	CSARDSKGQGGGGFYEQYF	TGCAGTGCTAGAGATTCCAAAGGACAGGGAGGCGGAGGTTTCTACGAGCAGTACTTC
NA	TRBV6-5	many	TRBJ1-4	CASRPTATNEKLFF	TGTGCCAGCAGACCGACAGCAACTAATGAAAAACTGTTTTTT
NA	TRBV20-1	NA	TRBJ1-1	CSARQDAEASF	TGCAGTGCTAGACAAGACGCTGAAGCTTCCTTC
NA	TRBV6-2/TRBV6-3	many	TRBJ2-5	CATTQRAKTQYF	TGTGCCACCACACAGCGTGCAAAGACCCAGTACTTC
TRBD2	TRBV28	NA	TRBJ2-1	CASSPRTSGVLYNEQFF	TGTGCCAGCAGTCCGAGGACTAGCGGGGTGTTATACAATGAGCAGTTCTTC
TRBD2	TRBV5-8	NA	TRBJ2-5	CASTNLAGAETQYF	TGTGCCAGCACCAATCTAGCGGGAGCGGAGACCCAGTACTTC
NA	TRBV7-3	NA	TRBJ2-2	CASSYNGGNTGELFF	TGTGCCAGCAGCTATAATGGGGGAAACACCGGGGAGCTGTTTTTT